This is a list of T cell receptor beta chains from one sample in a study of T cells in Graves' hyperthyroidism and ophthalmopathy. TCRdb re-called the multiplex PCR reads with MiXCR, one entry per CDR3 protein. Among around 520,000 distinct CDR3 sequences listed, about 14% were seen once. Sample: blood. The receptors shown here come from a woman aged 40-49 years with Graves' hyperthyroidism. Each CDR3 is given with its conserved first and last residue. D genes are given only for firm matches. Rows give clone size only sometimes, using once, few, many, or a class for an expanded clone.

cdr3_length clone_size j_call d_call v_call cdr3_aa cdr3_nt
14 . TRBJ1-2 . TRBV5-1 CASSLDRTDYGYTF TGTGCCAGCAGCTTAGACCGGACGGACTATGGCTACACCTTC
15 many TRBJ1-1 TRBD1 TRBV12-3/TRBV12-4 CASSPGGKVDTEAFF TGTGCCAGCAGCCCAGGGGGGAAGGTTGACACTGAAGCTTTCTTT
13 few TRBJ2-7 . TRBV27 CASFSTSTYEQYF TGTGCCAGCTTTTCGACTAGTACCTACGAGCAGTACTTC
17 . TRBJ1-1 . TRBV5-1 CASSSTTKLGMNTEAFF TGCGCCAGCAGCTCCACCACCAAATTGGGTATGAACACTGAAGCTTTCTTT
14 . TRBJ1-2 TRBD1 TRBV6-1 CASNRQGSVDGYTF TGTGCCAGCAACCGACAGGGATCAGTCGATGGCTACACCTTC
12 . TRBJ1-1 . TRBV7-9 CASSLVTTEAFF TGTGCCAGCAGCTTAGTCACCACTGAAGCTTTCTTT
14 many TRBJ1-2 . TRBV28 CASKGHQNGYGYTF TGTGCCAGCAAGGGCCACCAGAACGGCTATGGCTACACCTTC
13 . TRBJ1-4 . TRBV10-3 CAISDITGEKLFF TGTGCCATCAGTGATATTACGGGGGAAAAACTGTTTTTT
18 . TRBJ1-2 TRBD1 TRBV6-5 CASSYSGQGRKDNYGYTF TGTGCCAGCAGTTACTCCGGACAGGGAAGAAAGGACAACTATGGCTACACCTTC
17 . TRBJ2-2 . TRBV5-1 CASSPRGGWGSDGELFF TGCGCCAGCAGCCCCCGAGGAGGATGGGGGAGTGACGGGGAGCTGTTTTTT
19 few TRBJ1-5 TRBD1 TRBV19 CASSSGDPIRGYSNQPQHF TGTGCCAGTAGTAGCGGTGACCCTATCAGGGGGTATAGCAATCAGCCCCAGCATTTT
15 . TRBJ2-2 . TRBV5-5 CASSGGTFSTGELFF TGTGCCAGCAGCGGGGGGACGTTTAGCACCGGGGAGCTGTTTTTT
17 many TRBJ2-3 TRBD2 TRBV5-1 CASSAKASGRAPDTQYF TGCGCCAGCAGCGCCAAGGCTAGCGGGAGGGCCCCAGATACGCAGTATTTT
14 many TRBJ1-2 TRBD1 TRBV20-1 CSADRDRGSYGYTF TGCAGTGCTGACCGGGACAGGGGATCCTATGGCTACACCTTC
15 many TRBJ1-1 . TRBV6-1 CASREDSFLNTEAFF TGTGCCAGCAGAGAGGACAGTTTCTTGAACACTGAAGCTTTCTTT
15 many TRBJ2-7 TRBD1 TRBV6-5 CASSYLGQVGYEQYF TGTGCCAGCAGTTACCTCGGACAGGTTGGATACGAGCAGTACTTC
14 . TRBJ1-5 . TRBV20-1 CSARDGTIKQPQHF TGCAGTGCTAGAGACGGGACTATTAAACAGCCCCAGCATTTT
15 . TRBJ1-2 TRBD1 TRBV4-1 CASSHGTGEIGVYTF TGCGCCAGCAGCCATGGGACAGGCGAGATCGGGGTATACACCTTC
16 . TRBJ1-1 TRBD1 TRBV7-6 CASSAPGQTKSAEAFF TGTGCCAGCAGCGCCCCGGGACAGACCAAGAGCGCTGAAGCTTTCTTT
16 few TRBJ1-4 TRBD1 TRBV7-8 CASSSYLSDREEKLFF TGTGCCAGCAGCTCCTACCTCTCGGACAGGGAGGAAAAACTGTTTTTT
14 many TRBJ1-2 . TRBV20-1 CSARDQGHNYGYTF TGCAGTGCTAGAGATCAGGGACACAACTATGGCTACACCTTC
14 few TRBJ2-7 TRBD2 TRBV20-1 CSARVGLGPYEQYF TGCAGTGCTAGAGTGGGACTAGGGCCCTACGAGCAGTACTTC
12 many TRBJ2-1 . TRBV20-1 CSALKRNNEQFF TGCAGTGCTTTAAAGCGGAACAATGAGCAGTTCTTC
12 many TRBJ2-7 . TRBV29-1 CSVGTPGWEQYF TGCAGCGTTGGGACTCCGGGGTGGGAGCAGTACTTC
15 many TRBJ1-5 . TRBV30 CAWSQLTGSNQPQHF TGTGCCTGGAGTCAATTGACCGGGAGCAATCAGCCCCAGCATTTT
15 few TRBJ1-2 . TRBV7-9 CASSLAQELMTGYTF TGTGCCAGCAGCTTAGCACAGGAGCTTATGACGGGCTACACCTTC
15 . TRBJ2-1 TRBD2 TRBV7-9 CASSLGLASTDEQFF TGTGCCAGCAGCTTGGGACTAGCGAGTACGGATGAGCAGTTCTTC
16 many TRBJ2-2 TRBD2 TRBV5-1 CASSPRLATNTGELFF TGTGCCAGCAGTCCGAGACTAGCCACGAACACCGGGGAGCTGTTTTTT
13 many TRBJ1-1 TRBD1 TRBV20-1 CSARLGQDQGAFF TGCAGTGCTAGACTGGGACAGGACCAAGGGGCTTTCTTT
15 many TRBJ1-6 TRBD1 TRBV20-1 CSARDTQGRDSPLHF TGCAGTGCTAGAGATACACAGGGGCGGGATTCACCCCTCCACTTT
15 few TRBJ2-1 TRBD1 TRBV27 CASSSWTGPYNEQFF TGTGCCAGCTCCTCTTGGACAGGACCCTACAATGAGCAGTTCTTC
15 . TRBJ2-1 . TRBV6-1 CASSARAGPNNEQFF TGTGCCAGCAGTGCTCGGGCGGGACCTAACAATGAGCAGTTCTTC
15 many TRBJ2-5 TRBD2 TRBV4-1 CASARGAGEPETQYF TGCGCCAGCGCTAGGGGTGCGGGAGAACCAGAGACCCAGTACTTC
13 many TRBJ2-7 . TRBV5-1 CASSLVSNYEQYF TGCGCCAGCAGCTTGGTGTCCAATTACGAGCAGTACTTC
17 many TRBJ2-1 TRBD2 TRBV5-1 CASSRTSGASSYNEQFF TGCGCCAGCAGCCGAACTAGCGGGGCCAGCTCCTACAATGAGCAGTTCTTC
13 many TRBJ1-1 . TRBV7-2 CASSQNGYTEAFF TGTGCCAGCAGCCAGAACGGTTACACTGAAGCTTTCTTT
12 many TRBJ1-2 . TRBV12-3/TRBV12-4 CASSLGEFVNTF TGTGCCAGCAGTTTGGGAGAGTTCGTCAACACCTTC
15 . TRBJ2-1 . TRBV19 CASSIGLAKGNEQFF TGTGCCAGTAGTATAGGGCTAGCGAAGGGGAATGAGCAGTTCTTC
16 few TRBJ2-7 . TRBV18 CASSPQRGWMPDEQYF TGTGCCAGCTCACCACAGAGGGGATGGATGCCGGACGAGCAGTACTTC
15 many TRBJ2-7 . TRBV7-2 CASSLAGPYSYEQYF TGTGCCAGCAGCTTAGCGGGACCTTACTCCTACGAGCAGTACTTC
15 many TRBJ2-3 TRBD2 TRBV7-8 CASILAGGSADTQYF TGTGCCAGCATCCTAGCGGGAGGGTCGGCAGATACGCAGTATTTT
15 many TRBJ2-7 . TRBV7-8 CASSLNRDPSYEQYF TGTGCCAGCAGCCTGAACCGAGACCCGTCCTACGAGCAGTACTTC
15 . TRBJ1-2 TRBD1 TRBV19 CASWQGALANYGYTF TGTGCCAGTTGGCAGGGGGCACTTGCTAACTATGGCTACACCTTC
16 many TRBJ1-5 . TRBV7-2 CASSLGLGNSNQPQHF TGTGCCAGCAGCTTAGGTTTAGGAAATAGCAATCAGCCCCAGCATTTT
14 many TRBJ2-7 . TRBV28 CASRSWREENEQYF TGTGCCAGCAGAAGTTGGCGGGAAGAGAACGAGCAGTACTTC
18 many TRBJ2-6 TRBD1 TRBV15 CATSRGRTGVYQGNVLTF TGTGCCACCAGCAGAGGTCGGACAGGAGTCTATCAGGGCAACGTCCTGACTTTC
17 many TRBJ2-3 TRBD2 TRBV28 CASSILAGGPPADTQYF TGTGCCAGCAGTATACTAGCGGGAGGGCCCCCGGCAGATACGCAGTATTTT
15 many TRBJ1-1 . TRBV28 CASALWTRGDTEAFF TGTGCCAGCGCCCTTTGGACGCGGGGCGACACTGAAGCTTTCTTT
13 . TRBJ2-5 . TRBV12-3/TRBV12-4 CASSLAGSEAQYF TGTGCCAGCAGTTTGGCAGGGTCGGAGGCCCAGTACTTC
18 few TRBJ1-5 . TRBV6-2/TRBV6-3 CASTKGQGGVTSNQPQHF TGTGCCAGCACCAAGGGGCAGGGCGGGGTGACTAGCAATCAGCCCCAGCATTTT
16 . TRBJ1-5 . TRBV29-1 CSDQRRGGEGNQPQHF TGCAGCGACCAGAGGCGCGGGGGAGAGGGCAATCAGCCCCAGCATTTT